This T cell receptor (beta chain) was sequenced during a study of monozygotic twins with inflammatory bowel disease. Per the germline V gene, CDR1 is SEHNR and CDR2 is FQNEAQ (reference sequence). This CDR3 comprises 14 residues. The team made cDNA by running eight separate reactions for each sample. TCRdb re-called the 5' RACE reads and shows each CDR3 protein once, DNA omitted. The table lists about 210,000 distinct CDR3 sequences. Sequenced sample: blood. The chain couples TRBV7-9 to TRBJ1-1. This sequence originates from a human donor with ulcerative colitis or Crohn's disease, or a healthy co-twin of an affected twin (not recorded which). The chain's CDR3 is CASSPFQENTEAFF.